This T cell receptor (beta chain) was documented in a study of tumor-infiltrating lymphocytes in primary liver carcinoma (dated by TCRdb to the late 2010s). For context, the study as a whole: Of the five patients (three men and two women, aged 30 to 69 years), four had hepatocellular carcinoma and one had combined HCC and intrahepatic cholangiocarcinoma. The tumors of the five patients were staged as T1-T3 N0M0, with maximum diameters ranging from 4.2 to 10 cm. Each sample produced roughly 3.65 to 7.13 million productive TCRbeta reads, and read depth showed no significant difference between tissue types. The study combined TCRbeta repertoire sequencing, expression microarrays and whole-exome sequencing across five regions of each liver tumor, with adjacent normal tissue and blood. A total of roughly 35 specimens from 5 patients went through TCRbeta repertoire sequencing, namely 25 tumor regions, 5 adjacent noncancerous liver tissues and 5 peripheral blood samples. Agilent mRNA microarray profiling was performed on the 25 tumor region samples to relate TCRbeta repertoire diversity to the local molecular phenotype. Repertoires from technical replicates were highly reproducible, with mean shared-clone rates approximately 0.92 and correlation coefficients above 0.95. Beyond this particular receptor, the publication reports: Only about 7-25% of top clones were found in all five regions of a tumor, suggesting spatial heterogeneity of tumor-infiltrating T cells. Because the samples were bulk and unsorted, CD4+ and CD8+ T cell repertoires could not be compared. Compared with blood, tumors had a significantly larger share of the repertoire taken up by the top 250 clones (p = 0.039). Only the TCR beta chain was sequenced, which likely underestimates true repertoire diversity because unpaired alpha chains were not captured. Only a few patients were included in the study, and the authors note that the findings should be validated in a larger study. Consistent with antigen-driven expansion, pairs of tumor regions showed higher repertoire overlap (mean around 36%) than either tumor-adjacent pairs (approximately 17%) or tumor-blood pairs (roughly 14%).

Per the germline V gene, MGHRA is the CDR1 and YSYEKL is the CDR2. CDR3 length: 16 amino acids, cysteine to phenylalanine. Just CDR3 DNA is preserved here, 48 bases in frame from base 1. V loses 0 bases of germline sequence and J loses 4 bases, and the interval between the two ends is 13 bases. Note on this clonotype: What antigen it recognizes has not been identified. No much larger clone exists at a distance of one base, and base qualities are not known.

Total RNA and DNA were co-extracted from around 20-30 mg of bulk tissue with the AllPrep DNA/RNA mini kit, without cell sorting. Between late 2015 and early 2016, a few patients in China with histopathologically diagnosed primary liver carcinoma had their tumors surgically resected. Chronic HBV infection was present in the patients, and the patients were treatment-naive at sampling. Five spatially separated regions were sampled from each tumor: the superior, inferior, left-lateral and right-lateral poles, plus the tumor centre. According to histology, viable tumor cells made up more than 80% of every tumor sample. Fresh tumor and adjacent tissue pieces were bisected, with one half stored in RNAlater at -80 degrees C and the other half sent for histology. A constant-region primer and ProtoScript II reverse transcriptase were used to reverse-transcribe TCRbeta-specific cDNA from 500 ng total RNA. The TCRbeta libraries were prepared through three rounds of nested multiplex PCR following a slightly modified ARM-PCR procedure. The first two PCR rounds used multiplex TRBV1-TRBV30 forward primers with a Cbeta reverse primer, each for approximately 9 cycles. Sample barcodes and Illumina adapters were added in a final 25-cycle PCR using Deep VentR polymerase. Before sequencing, amplicons between 200 and 500 bp were purified from gel using a QIAquick gel extraction kit. An Illumina HiSeq 2500 was used to sequence the TCRbeta amplicons with 250-bp paired-end reads. In the source study's methods: Reads were quality-trimmed with Trimmomatic v0.33, and paired reads were merged with FLASH v1.2.11 to recover full CDR3 sequences. V, D and J germline segments were assigned to the rearranged TCRbeta sequences by MiGEC v1.2.1b. Clonotype statistics and Shannon-Wiener diversity indices were calculated with VDJtools v1.0.0. To reduce sampling bias, subsequent analyses other than the diversity analysis used only the 250 most abundant clonotypes in each sample. TCRdb took the public reads, trimmed them with fastp at Q25, ran MiXCR for clone calling and kept in-frame beta chains. CDR3 protein sequences are deduplicated, and each keeps its most common genes and DNA. TCRdb, not the original authors, processed these V and J calls. A total of fewer than 250,000 distinct CDR3 sequences appear in this sample, 85% of them only once. About a sixth of the sample goes to the ten largest clones.

The clonotype originates from a middle-aged man with primary liver carcinoma and hepatitis B virus infection. The sample was tumor tissue from primary liver carcinoma. The rearranged chain carries TRBV4-1 and TRBJ2-1; the D gene identity is not certain. Here the CDR3 is given as CASSQDYEQKYNEQFF. The nucleotide sequence reads TGCGCCAGCAGCCAAGATTATGAACAGAAATACAATGAGCAGTTCTTC.